The sample holds one count of the clone carrying this TCR beta chain. This sample is part of a study of cytomegalovirus exposure and HLA in healthy donors. The CDR3 sequence is 13 residues long. J was trimmed by 7 bases and V by 3 bases; bases with no gene match: 1. CDR1 is KGHSH, CDR2 LQKENI, per germline. The PCR had 60 Vbeta and 13 Jbeta primers. Repertoires were generated with immunoSEQ multiplex PCR, while TCRdb's copy carries only in-frame clones and drops some. Here the sample spans 150,000 to 200,000 clones, roughly 80% being singletons. This TCR was sampled from a female donor in good health and CMV-seronegative. This chain joins TRBV18 and TRBJ2-1; TRBD2 agrees at 9 bases. Sequencing used PBMCs. The CDR3 bases are TGTGCCAGCTCACCCGGACTAGCGAATGAGCAGTTCTTC. This translates into CASSPGLANEQFF.